The rows below give T cell receptor beta chains drawn from one sample of a study of OX40 agonist ivuxolimab in advanced cancers. Sequenced by immunoSEQ multiplex PCR; TCRdb stores in-frame clones only, minus some. The sample includes 85,000 to 100,000 clones, approximately 85% seen only once; the top ten take around 0.2%. Material: CD4+ or CD8+ T cells sorted from blood, obtained in a trial of the OX40 agonist ivuxolimab. All receptors derive from an adult with an advanced solid tumor such as melanoma, head and neck, liver or kidney cancer. Both conserved end residues are part of each CDR3. Fields, in order: V gene, CDR3 length, J gene, CDR3 protein.

TRBV10-3,15,TRBJ2-7,CAISDPAKTTYEQYF
TRBV28,14,TRBJ1-5,CASMLRGRNQPQHF
TRBV2,15,TRBJ2-7,CASSPSSGRRYEQYF
TRBV2,13,TRBJ1-6,CASIFWGDSPLHF
TRBV7-9,14,TRBJ1-1,CASSLGQVYTEAFF
TRBV5-4,15,TRBJ2-2,CASSLEYGNTGELVF
TRBV11-2,15,TRBJ1-2,CASSLDFQSLYGYTF
TRBV5-5,18,TRBJ1-5,CASSLWDRERPRDQPQHF
TRBV5-1,14,TRBJ2-3,CASSLDPGGGTQYF
TRBV15,15,TRBJ2-7,CATSRGIADTYEQYF
TRBV4-1,19,TRBJ2-1,CASSQDILASGRIYNEQFF
TRBV6-5,14,TRBJ1-2,CASSYATGAYGYTF
TRBV15,16,TRBJ1-5,CATSRGEGGGNQPQHF
TRBV9,15,TRBJ2-5,CASSVFGWDQETQYF
TRBV5-1,15,TRBJ1-1,CASRTGRGQDTEAFF
TRBV25-1,17,TRBJ2-4,CASSDIVGFEGKNIQYF
TRBV5-1,15,TRBJ2-2,CASSFVRANTGELFF
TRBV5-1,14,TRBJ2-5,CASSVSGDQETQYF
TRBV5-1,18,TRBJ1-5,CASSYGHRQWPSNQPQHF
TRBV29-1,15,TRBJ2-7,CSAKTSGSTSYEQYF
TRBV7-2,16,TRBJ2-7,CASSPNSGRPSSEQYF
TRBV7-9,13,TRBJ1-2,CASSLVAVGGYTF
TRBV2,14,TRBJ1-1,CASSERTVGTEAFF
TRBV7-9,17,TRBJ2-1,CASSFSARRYGYNEQFF
TRBV5-5,14,TRBJ1-1,CASSLKWRGTEAFF
TRBV28,15,TRBJ1-5,CASSSGFHGNQPQHF
TRBV6-1,15,TRBJ1-5,CASKVRGDSNQPQHF
TRBV5-4,12,TRBJ1-2,CASSLAGDGYTF
TRBV5-6,14,TRBJ1-5,CASSLGTGIQPQHF
TRBV5-4,15,TRBJ1-4,CASSKKQGNREKLFF